These 4 T cell receptor beta chains share one sample of origin, sequenced in a study of blood T cell repertoires in COVID-19. Assay: immunoSEQ multiplex PCR; the TCRdb copy retains only in-frame clones and omits some. The sample lists about 260,000 clones, less than 90% seen once, with approximately 3.7% in the top ten. The sequenced sample consisted of peripheral blood. These receptors came from a man aged 55 to 70 who had recovered from COVID-19.

This clone was observed a single time. The genes are TRBV6-5 and TRBJ1-2; 7 nucleotides align to TRBD1. V trimming: 6 bases; J trimming: 5 bases; junction bases outside the gene matches: 9. Germline assignment: CDR1 MNHEY and CDR2 SVGAGI. This CDR3 comprises 14 residues. This CDR3 is CASSDDRAPYGYTF. For the CDR3, the DNA is TGTGCCAGCAGCGACGACAGGGCCCCTTATGGCTACACCTTC.

The chain combines TRBV19 with TRBJ1-5; D might be TRBD1 (6 bases). V dropped 4 bases and J dropped 5 bases, with 9 bases sitting between them. Germline V gene data show CDR1 as LNHDA and CDR2 as SQIVND (reference sequence). This CDR3 is 13 amino acids long. The CDR3 DNA is TGTGCCAGTAGTACCCCAGGGGATCAGCCCCAGCATTTT. Translating gives CASSTPGDQPQHF.

V and J are TRBV4-2 and TRBJ2-1, with 8 bases aligning to TRBD2. The CDR3 is made up of 16 amino acids. Germline trimming cut 1 base from V and 0 bases from J; bases unmatched to any gene: 2. The germline V gene has CDR1 LGHNA and CDR2 YNFKEQ. The CDR3 region has the DNA TGTGCCAGCAGCCAAGGACTAGCGAGCTCCTACAATGAGCAGTTCTTC. Translated, it gives CASSQGLASSYNEQFF.

The J gene is TRBJ2-3, the V gene TRBV27, with 7 positions matching TRBD1. This CDR3 has 14 amino acids. Trimming cost V 3 bases and J 5 bases; bases outside gene matches: 5. CDR1 is MNHEY and CDR2 is SMNVEV in the germline V gene (reference sequence). CDR3 DNA: TGTGCCAGCAGTTTTCGGACAGGAGGAGATACGCAGTATTTT. Translating it yields CASSFRTGGDTQYF.